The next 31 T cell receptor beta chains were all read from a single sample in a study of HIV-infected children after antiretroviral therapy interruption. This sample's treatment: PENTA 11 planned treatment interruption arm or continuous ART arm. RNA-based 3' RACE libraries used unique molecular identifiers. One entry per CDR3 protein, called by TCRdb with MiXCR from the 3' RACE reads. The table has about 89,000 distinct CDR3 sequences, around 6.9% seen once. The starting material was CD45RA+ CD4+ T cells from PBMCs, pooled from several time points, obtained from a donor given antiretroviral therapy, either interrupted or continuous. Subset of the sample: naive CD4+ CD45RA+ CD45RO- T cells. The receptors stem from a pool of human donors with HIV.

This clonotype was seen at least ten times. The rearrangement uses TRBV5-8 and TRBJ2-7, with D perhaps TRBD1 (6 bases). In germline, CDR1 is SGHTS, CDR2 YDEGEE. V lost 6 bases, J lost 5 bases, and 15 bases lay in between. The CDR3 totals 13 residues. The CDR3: CASTQNRVNEQYF. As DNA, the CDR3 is TGTGCCAGCACCCAGAACAGGGTCAACGAGCAGTACTTC.

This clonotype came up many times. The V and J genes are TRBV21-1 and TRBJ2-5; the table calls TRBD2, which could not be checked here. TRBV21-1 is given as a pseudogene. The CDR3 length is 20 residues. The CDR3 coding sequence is TGTGCCAGCAGCGCGCGTCCCCCCAGACTAGCGGGAGGGTCGAATTGGTCCCAGTACTTC. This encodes CASSARPPRLAGGSNWSQYF.

The CDR3: CASQRGGFYEQYF. CDR3 DNA sequence: TGTGCCAGCCAGCGAGGAGGTTTCTACGAGCAGTACTTC. V gene TRBV27 combines with J gene TRBJ2-7; perhaps TRBD2 as D (5 bases). This CDR3 contains 13 residues. From germline, CDR1 is MNHEY and CDR2 SMNVEV (reference sequence). Trimming stripped 8 bases from V and 3 bases from J, with 14 bases between.

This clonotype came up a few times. DNA of the CDR3: TGTGCCAGCAGCTACGCAAGAGGGACTGAAGCTTTCTTT. Its protein product is CASSYARGTEAFF. The chain is built from TRBV5-8 and TRBJ1-1; unclear D gene. The CDR3 loop spans 13 amino acids. Per the germline V gene, CDR1 is SGHTS and CDR2 is YDEGEE. The ends were cut back, 3 bases at V and 5 bases at J, with 11 bases in the middle.

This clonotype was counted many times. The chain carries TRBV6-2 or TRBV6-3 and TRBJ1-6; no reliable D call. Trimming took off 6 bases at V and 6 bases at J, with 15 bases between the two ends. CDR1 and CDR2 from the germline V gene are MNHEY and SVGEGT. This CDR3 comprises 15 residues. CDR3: CASRHIRGANSPLHF. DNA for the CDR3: TGTGCCAGCAGACATATACGCGGAGCTAATTCACCCCTCCACTTT.

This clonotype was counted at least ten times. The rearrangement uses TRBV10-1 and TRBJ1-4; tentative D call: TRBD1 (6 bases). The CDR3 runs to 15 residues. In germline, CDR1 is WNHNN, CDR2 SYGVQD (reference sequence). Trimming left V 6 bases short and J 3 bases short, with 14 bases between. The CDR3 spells CASSDGRTANEKLFF. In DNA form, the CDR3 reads TGCGCCAGCAGCGACGGCCGGACAGCTAATGAAAAACTGTTTTTT.

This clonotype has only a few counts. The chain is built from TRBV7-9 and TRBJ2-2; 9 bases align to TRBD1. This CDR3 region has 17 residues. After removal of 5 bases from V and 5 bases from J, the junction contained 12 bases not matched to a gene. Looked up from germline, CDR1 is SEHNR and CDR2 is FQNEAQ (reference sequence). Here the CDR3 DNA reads TGTGCCAGCAGCCGAAACCTCCGGGACAGGGTTACCGGGGAGCTGTTTTTT. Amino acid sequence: CASSRNLRDRVTGELFF.

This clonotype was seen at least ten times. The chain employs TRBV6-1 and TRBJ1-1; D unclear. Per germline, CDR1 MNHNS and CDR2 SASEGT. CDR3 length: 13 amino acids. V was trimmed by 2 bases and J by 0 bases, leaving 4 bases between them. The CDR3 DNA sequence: TGTGCCAGCAGTGAAACGTTGAACACTGAAGCTTTCTTT. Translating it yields CASSETLNTEAFF.

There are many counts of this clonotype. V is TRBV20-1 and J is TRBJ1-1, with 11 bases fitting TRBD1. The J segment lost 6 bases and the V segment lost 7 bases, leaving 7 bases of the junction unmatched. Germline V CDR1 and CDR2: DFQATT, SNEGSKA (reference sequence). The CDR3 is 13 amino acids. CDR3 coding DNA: TGCAGTGTTCGGGGACAGGGGGTCGCTGAAGCTTTCTTT. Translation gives CSVRGQGVAEAFF.

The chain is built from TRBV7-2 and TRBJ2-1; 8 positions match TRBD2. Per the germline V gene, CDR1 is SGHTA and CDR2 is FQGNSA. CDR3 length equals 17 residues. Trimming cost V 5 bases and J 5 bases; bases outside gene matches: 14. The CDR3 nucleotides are TGTGCCAGCAGCCTTCGCCGGGGGGGCCTTTCCCACAATGAGCAGTTCTTC. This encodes CASSLRRGGLSHNEQFF.

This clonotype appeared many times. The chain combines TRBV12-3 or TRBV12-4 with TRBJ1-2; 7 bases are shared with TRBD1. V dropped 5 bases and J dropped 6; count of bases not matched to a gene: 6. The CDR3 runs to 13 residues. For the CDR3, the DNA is TGTGCCAGCAGTCGGCTCGACAGGGATGGCTACACCTTC. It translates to CASSRLDRDGYTF.

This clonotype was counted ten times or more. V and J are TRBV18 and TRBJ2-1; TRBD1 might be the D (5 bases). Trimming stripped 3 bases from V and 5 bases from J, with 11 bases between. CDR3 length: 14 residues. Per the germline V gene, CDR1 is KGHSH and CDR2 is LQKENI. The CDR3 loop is CASSPYLTDNEQFF. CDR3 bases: TGTGCCAGCTCACCTTACTTGACAGACAATGAGCAGTTCTTC.

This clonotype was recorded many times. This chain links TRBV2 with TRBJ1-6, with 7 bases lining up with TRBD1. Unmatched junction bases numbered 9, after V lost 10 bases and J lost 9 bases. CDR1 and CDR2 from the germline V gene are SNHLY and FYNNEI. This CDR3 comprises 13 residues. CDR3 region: CATIRDSSSPLHF. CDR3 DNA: TGTGCCACCATCCGGGACAGTTCTTCACCCCTCCACTTT.

The CDR3 sequence is CASSLTQRTEAFF. The CDR3 region has the DNA TGCGCCAGCAGCTTGACACAGCGGACTGAAGCTTTCTTT. This chain connects TRBV5-1 to TRBJ1-1; D not resolved. CDR3 length: 13 amino acids. From germline, CDR1 is SGHRS and CDR2 YFSETQ. The V and J ends lost 1 base and 5 bases respectively, with 9 bases between them.

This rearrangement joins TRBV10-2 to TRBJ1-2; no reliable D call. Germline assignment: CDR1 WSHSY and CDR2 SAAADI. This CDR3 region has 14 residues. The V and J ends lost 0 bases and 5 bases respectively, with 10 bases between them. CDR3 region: CASSESLGSYGYTF. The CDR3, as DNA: TGCGCCAGCAGTGAGTCGCTAGGGTCGTATGGCTACACCTTC.

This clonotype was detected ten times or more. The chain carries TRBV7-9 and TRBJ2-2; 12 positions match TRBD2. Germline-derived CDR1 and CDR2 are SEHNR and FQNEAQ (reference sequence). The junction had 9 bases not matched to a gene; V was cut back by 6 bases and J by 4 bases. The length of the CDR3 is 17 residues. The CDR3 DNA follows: TGTGCCAGCAGTCCGTTACCGACTAGCGGGAGCACCGGGGAGCTGTTTTTT. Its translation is CASSPLPTSGSTGELFF.

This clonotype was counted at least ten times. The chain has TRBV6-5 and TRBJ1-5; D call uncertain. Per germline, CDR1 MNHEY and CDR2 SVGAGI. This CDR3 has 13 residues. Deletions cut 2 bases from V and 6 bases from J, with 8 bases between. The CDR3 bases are TGTGCCAGCAGTTACAGGGAGGGTCAGCCCCAGCATTTT. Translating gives CASSYREGQPQHF.

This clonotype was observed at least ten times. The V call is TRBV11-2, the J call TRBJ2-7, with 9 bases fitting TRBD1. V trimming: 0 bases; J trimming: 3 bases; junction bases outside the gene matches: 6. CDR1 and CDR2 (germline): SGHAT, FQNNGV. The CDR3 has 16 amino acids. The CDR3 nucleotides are TGTGCCAGCAGCTTAGACGGGACAGGGTCCTTCTACGAGCAGTACTTC. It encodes CASSLDGTGSFYEQYF.

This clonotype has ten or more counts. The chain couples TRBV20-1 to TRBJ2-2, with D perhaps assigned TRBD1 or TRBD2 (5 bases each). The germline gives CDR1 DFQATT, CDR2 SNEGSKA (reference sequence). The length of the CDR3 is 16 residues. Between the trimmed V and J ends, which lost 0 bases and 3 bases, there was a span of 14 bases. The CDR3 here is CSARDSGPEDTGELFF. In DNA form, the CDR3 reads TGCAGTGCTAGAGATTCGGGACCAGAAGACACCGGGGAGCTGTTTTTT.

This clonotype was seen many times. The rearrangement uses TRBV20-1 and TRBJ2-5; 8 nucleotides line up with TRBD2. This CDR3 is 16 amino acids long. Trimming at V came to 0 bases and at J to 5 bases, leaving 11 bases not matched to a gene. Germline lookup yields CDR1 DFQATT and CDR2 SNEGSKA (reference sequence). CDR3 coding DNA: TGCAGTGCTAGAGATTACGCCGGGAGGGCCGTGGAGACCCAGTACTTC. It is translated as CSARDYAGRAVETQYF.

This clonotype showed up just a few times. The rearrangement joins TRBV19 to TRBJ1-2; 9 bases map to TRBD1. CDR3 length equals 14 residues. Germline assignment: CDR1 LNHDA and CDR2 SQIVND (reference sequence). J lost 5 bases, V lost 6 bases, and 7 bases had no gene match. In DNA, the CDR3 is TGTGCCAGTAGCACTACAGGGGGCGGTTATGGCTACACCTTC. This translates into CASSTTGGGYGYTF.

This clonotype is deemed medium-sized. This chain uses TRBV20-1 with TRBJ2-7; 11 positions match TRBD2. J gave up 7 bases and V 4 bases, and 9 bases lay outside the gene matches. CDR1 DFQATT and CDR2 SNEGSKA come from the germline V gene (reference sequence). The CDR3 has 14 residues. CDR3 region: CSATKGTSGFEQYF. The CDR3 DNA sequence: TGCAGTGCTACTAAAGGGACTAGCGGATTTGAGCAGTACTTC.

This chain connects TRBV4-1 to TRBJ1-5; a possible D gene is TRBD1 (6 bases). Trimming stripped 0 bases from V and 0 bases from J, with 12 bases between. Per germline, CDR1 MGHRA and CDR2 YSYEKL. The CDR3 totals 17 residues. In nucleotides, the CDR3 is TGCGCCAGCAGCCAAGATACGAGGACAGATAGCAATCAGCCCCAGCATTTT. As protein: CASSQDTRTDSNQPQHF.

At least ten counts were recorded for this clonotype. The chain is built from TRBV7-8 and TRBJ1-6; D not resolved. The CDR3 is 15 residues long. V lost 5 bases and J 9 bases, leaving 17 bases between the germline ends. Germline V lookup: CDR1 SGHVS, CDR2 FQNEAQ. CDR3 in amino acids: CASSMFELRSSPLHF. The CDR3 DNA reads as TGTGCCAGCAGCATGTTCGAACTACGGAGTTCACCCCTCCACTTT. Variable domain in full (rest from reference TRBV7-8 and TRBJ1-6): GAGVSQSPRYKVAKRGQDVALRCDPISGHVSLFWYQQALGQGPEFLTYFQNEAQLDKSGLPSDRFFAERPEGSVSTLKIQRTQQEDSAVYLCASSMFELRSSPLHFGNGTRLTVT.

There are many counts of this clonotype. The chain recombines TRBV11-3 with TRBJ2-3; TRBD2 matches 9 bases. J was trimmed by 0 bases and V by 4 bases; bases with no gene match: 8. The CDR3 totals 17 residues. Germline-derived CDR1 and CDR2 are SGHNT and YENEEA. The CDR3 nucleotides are TGTGCCAGCAGCTCGCCCCTCCTAGCGGGGAGCACAGATACGCAGTATTTT. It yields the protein CASSSPLLAGSTDTQYF.

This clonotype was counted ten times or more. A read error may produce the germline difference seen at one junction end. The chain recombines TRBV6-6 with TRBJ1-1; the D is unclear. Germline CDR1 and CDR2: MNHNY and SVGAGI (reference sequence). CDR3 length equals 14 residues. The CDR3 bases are TGTGCCATCAGTGAGTCTGGGAGTGGTACTGAAGCTTTCTTT. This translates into CAISESGSGTEAFF.

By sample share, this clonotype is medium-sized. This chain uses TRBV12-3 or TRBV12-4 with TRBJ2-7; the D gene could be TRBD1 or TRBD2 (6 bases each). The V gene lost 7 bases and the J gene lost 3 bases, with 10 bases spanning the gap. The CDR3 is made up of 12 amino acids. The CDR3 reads CASKKGGYEQYF. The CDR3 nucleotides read TGTGCCAGCAAGAAGGGGGGCTACGAGCAGTACTTC.

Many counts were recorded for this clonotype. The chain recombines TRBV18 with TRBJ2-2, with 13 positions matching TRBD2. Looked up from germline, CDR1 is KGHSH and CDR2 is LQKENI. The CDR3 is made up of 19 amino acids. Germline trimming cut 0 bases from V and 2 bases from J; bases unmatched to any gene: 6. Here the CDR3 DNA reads TGTGCCAGCTCACCACCGGGACTAGCGGGGACGTTCAACACCGGGGAGCTGTTTTTT. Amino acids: CASSPPGLAGTFNTGELFF.

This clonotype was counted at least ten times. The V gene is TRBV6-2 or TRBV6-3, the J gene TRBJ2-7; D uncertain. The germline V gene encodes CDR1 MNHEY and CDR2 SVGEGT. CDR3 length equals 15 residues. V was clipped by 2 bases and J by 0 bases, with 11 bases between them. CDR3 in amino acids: CASSYRVIRSYEQYF. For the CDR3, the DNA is TGTGCCAGCAGTTACAGGGTCATTCGCTCCTACGAGCAGTACTTC.

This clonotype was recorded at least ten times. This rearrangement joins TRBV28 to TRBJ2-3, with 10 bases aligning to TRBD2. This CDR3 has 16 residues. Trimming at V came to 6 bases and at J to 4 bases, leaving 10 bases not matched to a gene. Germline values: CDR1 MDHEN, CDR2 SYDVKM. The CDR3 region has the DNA TGTGCCAGCAGCCTATTACGGACTAGCGGTTCAGATACGCAGTATTTT. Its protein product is CASSLLRTSGSDTQYF.

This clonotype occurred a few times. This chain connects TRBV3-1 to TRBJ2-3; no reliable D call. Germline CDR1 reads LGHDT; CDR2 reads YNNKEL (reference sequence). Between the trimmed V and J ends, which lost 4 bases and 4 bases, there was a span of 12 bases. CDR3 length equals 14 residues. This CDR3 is CASSPSRAPDTQYF. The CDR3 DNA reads TGTGCCAGCAGCCCTTCTCGGGCCCCAGATACGCAGTATTTT.